The next 23 T cell receptor beta chains were all read from a single sample in a study of shared clonotypes between healthy human individuals. Data came from immunoSEQ multiplex PCR; TCRdb stores just in-frame clones and leaves some out. The table has over a million clones, roughly 96% seen once; the top ten hold roughly 1.2%. The sequenced sample was naive CD4+ T cells sorted from blood. Subset given: CD45RA+ positively selected. The receptor set was obtained from a man aged 25-45 years in good health.

The CDR3, as DNA: TGTGCCAGCAGCTTTAGCGGAGCGGGCCCCTACGAGCAGTACTTC. It specifies CASSFSGAGPYEQYF. J is TRBJ2-7 and V is TRBV7-3; tentatively, D is TRBD2 (6 bases). Germline V gene data show CDR1 as SGHTA and CDR2 as FQGTGA. This CDR3 has 15 amino acids. Trimming left V 3 bases short and J 2 bases short, with 14 bases between.

This chain uses TRBV19 with TRBJ2-7; 9 nucleotides match TRBD2. With V trimmed by 3 bases and J by 5 bases, 5 bases remained unmatched. Germline V gives CDR1 LNHDA, CDR2 SQIVND (reference sequence). The CDR3 covers 14 residues. CDR3: CASSIRTSADEQYF. The CDR3 nucleotides are TGTGCCAGTAGTATTAGGACTAGCGCGGACGAGCAGTACTTC.

This clone was recorded only once. CDR3 sequence reads: CASSSPEGSQNQPQHF. CDR3 nucleotide sequence: TGTGCCAGCAGTTCCCCTGAGGGCAGCCAAAATCAGCCCCAGCATTTT. The chain has TRBV28 and TRBJ1-5; D gene uncertain. Looked up from germline, CDR1 is MDHEN and CDR2 is SYDVKM. The CDR3 runs to 16 residues. V lost 4 bases and J 4 bases, leaving 17 bases between the germline ends.

The chain is built from TRBV11-3 and TRBJ2-1, with 11 bases fitting TRBD2. The CDR3 is 16 residues long. Per germline, CDR1 SGHNT and CDR2 YENEEA. Trimming took 1 base from V and 4 from J; bases not matched to a gene: 3. The CDR3 loop reads CASSLAGTSGYNEQFF. For the CDR3, the DNA is TGTGCCAGCAGCTTAGCCGGGACTAGCGGTTACAATGAGCAGTTCTTC.

The chain employs TRBV6-5 and TRBJ2-7; D might be TRBD2 (6 bases). The V end was cut by 8 bases, the J end by 3 bases, with 17 bases between. Per the germline V gene, CDR1 is MNHEY and CDR2 is SVGAGI. The CDR3 consists of 14 residues. The CDR3: CASRRGRGIYEQYF. DNA for the CDR3: TGTGCCAGCCGCCGAGGCCGCGGGATCTACGAGCAGTACTTC.

V is TRBV27 and J is TRBJ2-7, with a possible D match to TRBD1 (5 bases). This CDR3 contains 13 residues. CDR1 MNHEY and CDR2 SMNVEV come from the germline V gene (reference sequence). The V end lost 6 bases, the J end lost 8 bases, and 17 bases lay between the germline ends. The chain's CDR3 is CASSPDTTFKQYF. The CDR3 DNA sequence: TGTGCCAGCAGCCCGGACACCACCTTTAAGCAGTACTTC.

This rearrangement joins TRBV5-1 to TRBJ2-3, with D perhaps matching TRBD2 (6 bases). Trimming shortened V by 4 bases and J by 6 bases, and 12 bases separated the two germline ends. CDR1 is SGHRS, CDR2 YFSETQ, per germline. The CDR3 loop spans 13 amino acids. The chain's CDR3 is CASSLPAGDTQYF. CDR3 DNA: TGCGCCAGCAGCCTACCCGCGGGGGATACGCAGTATTTT.

The rearrangement links TRBV2 to TRBJ1-2, with a possible D match to TRBD1 (5 bases). This CDR3 has 14 residues. Germline-derived CDR1 and CDR2 are SNHLY and FYNNEI. V lost 6 bases and J 6 bases, leaving 17 bases between the germline ends. The CDR3 region has the DNA TGTGCCAGCAGAGGGACGGTGAATGTCGATGGCTACACCTTC. This sequence encodes CASRGTVNVDGYTF.

This rearrangement joins TRBV20-1 to TRBJ1-1, with a possible D match to TRBD1 (6 bases). The germline V and J ends were trimmed by 1 base and 9 bases, with 9 bases remaining between them. The CDR3 runs 11 residues. CDR1 is DFQATT and CDR2 is SNEGSKA in the germline V gene (reference sequence). The chain's CDR3 is CSARVTGKAFF. The CDR3 DNA sequence: TGCAGTGCTAGAGTTACAGGGAAAGCTTTCTTT.

The chain has TRBV5-6 and TRBJ1-1; 9 nucleotides agree with TRBD1. Germline loops: CDR1 SGHDT, CDR2 YYEEEE. This CDR3 is 13 amino acids long. Trimming cost V 4 bases and J 4 bases; bases outside gene matches: 2. The CDR3 loop is CASSAGQGTEAFF. The DNA for the CDR3 is TGTGCCAGCAGCGCGGGACAGGGCACTGAAGCTTTCTTT. The full variable domain, rest sourced from reference TRBV5-6 and TRBJ1-1, is DAGVTQSPTHLIKTRGQQVTLRCSPKSGHDTVSWYQQALGQGPQFIFQYYEEEERQRGNFPDRFSGHQFPNYSSELNVNALLLGDSALYLCASSAGQGTEAFFGQGTRLTVV.

CDR3 sequence reads: CAISEPGQRVEETQYF. CDR3 coding DNA: TGTGCCATCAGTGAACCGGGACAGAGGGTTGAAGAGACCCAGTACTTC. The chain couples TRBV10-3 to TRBJ2-5, with 7 bases lining up with TRBD1. Germline V gene data show CDR1 as ENHRY and CDR2 as SYGVKD. With V trimmed by 3 bases and J by 3 bases, 10 bases remained unmatched. This CDR3 comprises 16 residues.

V and J are TRBV18 and TRBJ2-5, with 8 nucleotides matching TRBD1. Germline CDR1 reads KGHSH; CDR2 reads LQKENI. After removal of 2 bases from V and 4 bases from J, the junction contained 3 bases not matched to a gene. The CDR3 totals 14 residues. The CDR3 region is CASSPRTGPETQYF. CDR3 DNA sequence: TGTGCCAGCTCACCAAGGACAGGGCCAGAGACCCAGTACTTC.

The rearrangement links TRBV6-1 to TRBJ2-5; the D is unclear. This CDR3 is built from 13 residues. Germline CDR1 reads MNHNS; CDR2 reads SASEGT. V shed 6 bases and J shed 3 bases, with 11 bases lying between them. The CDR3 region has the DNA TGTGCCAGCAGGATCTATGTAAAAGAGACCCAGTACTTC. Its protein is CASRIYVKETQYF.

The rearrangement joins TRBV28 to TRBJ1-5; 12 nucleotides agree with TRBD1. Unmatched junction bases numbered 7, after V lost 8 bases and J lost 2 bases. Germline V lookup: CDR1 MDHEN, CDR2 SYDVKM. The CDR3 sequence is 16 residues long. CDR3 nucleotide sequence: TGTGCCAGCGGCGGGACAGGGGGCAGGGGCAATCAGCCCCAGCATTTT. The encoded protein is CASGGTGGRGNQPQHF.

V and J are TRBV5-1 and TRBJ2-1; D is undetermined. CDR3 length: 15 residues. Between the trimmed V and J ends, which lost 1 base and 0 bases, there was a span of 8 bases. Germline CDR1 and CDR2: SGHRS and YFSETQ. This CDR3 reads CASSLSLSSYNEQFF. CDR3 nucleotides: TGCGCCAGCAGCTTGTCGCTGAGCTCCTACAATGAGCAGTTCTTC.

This clone was picked up one time. The gene calls are TRBV5-1 and TRBJ2-2; 16 bases align to TRBD2. The V and J ends lost 4 bases and 5 bases, in that order; junction bases with no gene match: 2. Germline CDR1 and CDR2: SGHRS and YFSETQ. CDR3 length: 16 amino acids. CDR3 in DNA: TGCGCCAGCAGCGAGGGACTAGCGGGAGGGACCGGGGAGCTGTTTTTT. It codes for CASSEGLAGGTGELFF.

This rearrangement joins TRBV10-3 to TRBJ2-7; 7 positions agree with TRBD1. The CDR3 has 15 residues. Germline V lookup: CDR1 ENHRY, CDR2 SYGVKD. V trimming: 2 bases; J trimming: 3 bases; junction bases outside the gene matches: 7. CDR3 region: CAISEGDSKIYEQYF. CDR3 coding DNA: TGTGCCATCAGTGAGGGGGACAGCAAAATCTACGAGCAGTACTTC.

The chain combines TRBV11-3 with TRBJ2-7; 7 bases are a match to TRBD2. The germline V gene has CDR1 SGHNT and CDR2 YENEEA. The CDR3 runs 14 residues. J was trimmed by 6 bases and V by 2 bases; bases with no gene match: 7. This CDR3 is CASSLREADGEQYF. The CDR3 DNA sequence: TGTGCCAGCAGCTTACGGGAGGCGGATGGCGAGCAGTACTTC. The variable domain in full, completed from reference TRBV11-3 and TRBJ2-7, reads EAGVVQSPRYKIIEKKQPVAFWCNPISGHNTLYWYLQNLGQGPELLIRYENEEAVDDSQLPKDRFSAERLKGVDSTLKIQPAELGDSAVYLCASSLREADGEQYFGPGTRLTVT.

About this clone itself: Distinct nucleotide sequences in the sample also encode this CDR3. The chain uses TRBV7-9 and TRBJ1-1; D is ambiguous. Germline CDR1 SEHNR, CDR2 FQNEAQ (reference sequence). The germline V and J ends were trimmed by 3 bases and 1 base, with 6 bases remaining between them. This CDR3 spans 13 amino acids. CDR3 bases: TGTGCCAGCAGCTTGGCCGGGAACACTGAAGCTTTCTTT. Residues: CASSLAGNTEAFF.

As regards this clone: Distinct nucleotide sequences in the sample also encode this CDR3. The gene calls are TRBV5-1 and TRBJ1-1; D not certain. CDR3 length equals 14 residues. The V and J ends lost 0 bases and 0 bases respectively, with 6 bases between them. CDR1 is SGHRS and CDR2 is YFSETQ in the germline V gene. CDR3 amino acids: CASSLVGMNTEAFF. The DNA for the CDR3 is TGCGCCAGCAGCTTGGTAGGCATGAACACTGAAGCTTTCTTT. The full variable domain, with the rest looked up from reference TRBV5-1 and TRBJ1-1, is KAGVTQTPRYLIKTRGQQVTLSCSPISGHRSVSWYQQTPGQGLQFLFEYFSETQRNKGNFPGRFSGRQFSNSRSEMNVSTLELGDSALYLCASSLVGMNTEAFFGQGTRLTVV.

This clone occurred once. Other nucleotide sequences from this sample produce the same CDR3. The V gene is TRBV5-1, the J gene TRBJ2-1; TRBD2 is a possible D gene (5 bases). Germline CDR1 SGHRS, CDR2 YFSETQ. The CDR3 totals 15 residues. V lost 0 bases to trimming and J lost 2 bases, with 9 bases between them. CDR3 coding DNA: TGCGCCAGCAGCTTGGGTCTAGCAGCCTACAATGAGCAGTTCTTC. Amino acid sequence: CASSLGLAAYNEQFF.

The count of this clone is one. For the CDR3, the DNA is TGCGCCAGCAGCGGCGACGGCATGAACACTGAAGCTTTCTTT. Its protein product is CASSGDGMNTEAFF. The V call is TRBV5-1, the J call TRBJ1-1; D is ambiguous. Trimming took off 4 bases at V and 0 bases at J, with 10 bases between the two ends. The CDR3 is made up of 14 amino acids. Per germline, CDR1 SGHRS and CDR2 YFSETQ.

The chain links TRBV5-4 to TRBJ2-5; 8 nucleotides match TRBD2. The CDR3 loop spans 15 amino acids. V gave up 4 bases and J gave up 2 bases; unmatched junction bases: 7. The germline V gene encodes CDR1 SGHNT and CDR2 YYREEE (reference sequence). The CDR3 nucleotides are TGTGCCAGCAGCCCCGGACTAGCTGAACAAGAGACCCAGTACTTC. Translation gives CASSPGLAEQETQYF.